The 32 T cell receptor beta chains in this list originate from one sample, sequenced in a study of CD4 T cells in relation to SARS-CoV-2 and coronaviruses. CD4+ T cells from unexposed donors were obtained before the COVID-19 pandemic (2011-2018). After approximately ten days of culture, CD4+ T cells were isolated. Their specific antigens are unknown. Assay: immunoSEQ multiplex PCR; the TCRdb copy retains only in-frame clones and omits some. The repertoire holds approximately 27,000 clones, with 65% to 80% as singletons. Sequences were obtained from CD4+ T cells from PBMCs, cultured in vitro. Receptors were obtained from a human donor in good health.

The chain couples TRBV5-4 to TRBJ1-1; D may be TRBD1 (5 bases). Germline CDR1 reads SGHNT; CDR2 reads YYREEE (reference sequence). CDR3 size: 14 residues. V was cut by 0 bases and J by 8 bases, with 14 bases left in between. CDR3 DNA sequence: TGTGCCAGCAGCTTGGTTGTGGGGGATCAGGAAGCTTTCTTT. Protein: CASSLVVGDQEAFF.

The CDR3 region has the DNA TGCGCCAGCAGCCAGGACGGCCGATCTGCAACTAATGAAAAACTGTTTTTT. It translates to CASSQDGRSATNEKLFF. The rearrangement joins TRBV5-1 to TRBJ1-4, with D hard to call. Trimming took off 4 bases at V and 0 bases at J, with 16 bases between the two ends. Germline values: CDR1 SGHRS, CDR2 YFSETQ. The length of the CDR3 is 17 residues. Filled out from reference TRBV5-1 and TRBJ1-4, the complete variable domain reads KAGVTQTPRYLIKTRGQQVTLSCSPISGHRSVSWYQQTPGQGLQFLFEYFSETQRNKGNFPGRFSGRQFSNSRSEMNVSTLELGDSALYLCASSQDGRSATNEKLFFGSGTQLSVL.

This clone appeared a few times. The chain recombines TRBV28 with TRBJ2-2; D ambiguous. From germline, CDR1 is MDHEN and CDR2 SYDVKM. The V and J ends lost 6 bases and 4 bases respectively, with 9 bases between them. The CDR3 loop spans 13 amino acids. The chain's CDR3 is CASRTPTTGELFF. CDR3 in DNA: TGTGCCAGCAGAACACCTACCACCGGGGAGCTGTTTTTT.

The J gene is TRBJ1-2, the V gene TRBV7-9, with D uncertain. CDR1 and CDR2 from the germline V gene are SEHNR and FQNEAQ (reference sequence). The CDR3 has 13 amino acids. V was trimmed by 5 bases and J by 4 bases, leaving 11 bases between them. CDR3 sequence (DNA): TGTGCCAGCAGCCCGTCGAATATCTATGGCTACACCTTC. Protein: CASSPSNIYGYTF.

V is TRBV27 and J is TRBJ2-7; tentatively, D is TRBD2 (6 bases). The CDR3 consists of 15 residues. In germline, CDR1 is MNHEY, CDR2 SMNVEV (reference sequence). V was clipped by 4 bases and J by 0 bases, with 13 bases between them. CDR3 nucleotide sequence: TGTGCCAGCAGTTCCAAGGGACTTCTCTCCTACGAGCAGTACTTC. This codes for CASSSKGLLSYEQYF.

J is TRBJ2-7 and V is TRBV19, with D hard to call. Germline CDR1 is LNHDA and CDR2 is SQIVND (reference sequence). V was clipped by 3 bases and J by 2 bases, with 11 bases between them. This CDR3 comprises 14 residues. This CDR3 is CASSIAVGTYEQYF. The CDR3 DNA reads as TGTGCCAGTAGTATTGCGGTCGGTACCTACGAGCAGTACTTC.

The gene calls are TRBV6-1 and TRBJ1-4, with D unresolved. The CDR3 is 15 amino acids. V lost 3 bases, J lost 0 bases, and 8 bases lay in between. CDR1 is MNHNS and CDR2 is SASEGT in the germline V gene. CDR3 DNA sequence: TGTGCCAGCAGTGAGGACTTCGCAACTAATGAAAAACTGTTTTTT. It specifies CASSEDFATNEKLFF.

The V and J genes are TRBV6-6 and TRBJ1-1, with D uncertain. The V end lost 8 bases, the J end lost 6 bases, and 13 bases lay between the germline ends. CDR3 size: 12 residues. In germline, CDR1 is MNHNY, CDR2 SVGAGI (reference sequence). The CDR3 DNA sequence: TGTGCCAGCCGCACTCTTTCCCCTGAAGCTTTCTTT. Protein sequence: CASRTLSPEAFF.

This clone occurred once. The chain couples TRBV5-1 to TRBJ1-6, with D possibly matching TRBD1 (5 bases). V lost 2 bases to trimming and J lost 5 bases, with 8 bases between them. Per the germline V gene, CDR1 is SGHRS and CDR2 is YFSETQ. The CDR3 runs to 14 residues. CDR3 protein: CASSLYRNNSPLHF. CDR3 nucleotide sequence: TGCGCCAGCAGCTTATACAGGAATAATTCACCCCTCCACTTT.

This chain links TRBV27 with TRBJ2-5; D possibly matches TRBD1 or TRBD2 (5 bases each). Germline CDR1 and CDR2: MNHEY and SMNVEV (reference sequence). V lost 3 bases to trimming and J lost 4 bases, with 18 bases between them. CDR3 length: 16 amino acids. This CDR3 is CASSFGAGRLGETQYF. The CDR3 DNA sequence: TGTGCCAGCAGTTTCGGGGCGGGTAGGTTAGGAGAGACCCAGTACTTC.

This chain links TRBV3-1 (or the pseudogene TRBV3-2) with TRBJ2-7; the D gene is possibly TRBD1 (5 bases). The CDR3 is 14 amino acids. V was clipped by 1 base and J by 3 bases, with 10 bases between them. The germline V gene encodes CDR1 LGHDT and CDR2 YNNKEL (reference sequence). CDR3 nucleotide sequence: TGTGCCAGCAGCCAAGGGGCAGGGAACTACGAGCAGTACTTC. It translates to CASSQGAGNYEQYF.

The chain employs TRBV6-6 and TRBJ2-7; D gene uncertain. V was shortened by 8 bases and J by 5 bases, with 16 bases between the two germline ends. Germline CDR1 MNHNY, CDR2 SVGAGI (reference sequence). The CDR3 has 13 residues. The CDR3 nucleotides are TGTGCCAGCCTTTCGGGCCCCAGCGACGAGCAGTACTTC. This codes for CASLSGPSDEQYF.

This sequence joins TRBV2 and TRBJ1-6, with D uncertain. The V end was cut by 6 bases, the J end by 7 bases, with 13 bases between. CDR1 is SNHLY, CDR2 FYNNEI, per germline. The CDR3 has 14 amino acids. The CDR3 DNA reads TGTGCCAGCAGCCTTCAAGCGCCGAATTCACCCCTCCACTTT. Translation gives CASSLQAPNSPLHF.

This chain links TRBV28 with TRBJ1-4; a possible D gene is TRBD1 (6 bases). The germline CDR1 and CDR2 sequences are MDHEN and SYDVKM. Trimming left V 1 base short and J 5 bases short, with 14 bases between. CDR3 length: 16 amino acids. In nucleotides, the CDR3 is TGTGCCAGCAGTTTATTCGGACAGTATAAGAATGAAAAACTGTTTTTT. It is translated as CASSLFGQYKNEKLFF.

This rearrangement joins TRBV10-3 to TRBJ2-1; maybe TRBD1 (6 bases). The CDR3 extends over 13 amino acids. CDR1 and CDR2 (germline): ENHRY, SYGVKD. Trimming took off 6 bases at V and 10 bases at J, with 16 bases between the two ends. CDR3 amino acids: CAISRTEPPEQFF. Written as DNA, the CDR3 is TGTGCCATCAGCCGGACAGAGCCCCCCGAGCAGTTCTTC.

The V gene is TRBV7-6, the J gene TRBJ2-3; TRBD2 aligns across 14 bases. CDR1 is SGHVS, CDR2 FNYEAQ, per germline. Germline trimming cut 5 bases from V and 6 bases from J; bases unmatched to any gene: 7. This CDR3 has 16 amino acids. This CDR3 is CASSPRTSGGSDTQYF. CDR3 nucleotide sequence: TGTGCCAGCAGCCCAAGGACTAGCGGGGGGTCGGATACGCAGTATTTT.

The genes are TRBV30 and TRBJ1-2; D might be TRBD1 (6 bases). The CDR3 sequence is 13 residues long. V was cut by 1 base and J by 7 bases, with 13 bases left in between. CDR1 is GTSNPN, CDR2 SVGIG, per germline (reference sequence). As DNA, the CDR3 is TGTGCCTGGAGTGCACAGGGTTGGAGTGGCTACACCTTC. Amino acid sequence: CAWSAQGWSGYTF.

This clone was observed a handful of times. The V gene is TRBV4-2, the J gene TRBJ2-7; TRBD2 matches at 11 bases. Germline V gene lookup returns CDR1 LGHNA and CDR2 YNFKEQ. The CDR3 loop spans 18 amino acids. The J segment lost 4 bases and the V segment lost 0 bases, leaving 11 bases of the junction unmatched. The CDR3 DNA reads as TGTGCCAGCAGCCAAGATTCTGCGGCGGCTAGCGGGAGGTACGAGCAGTACTTC. Protein product: CASSQDSAAASGRYEQYF.

The genes are TRBV24-1 and TRBJ2-5; 12 bases match TRBD1. The trim removed 5 bases at V and 2 bases at J, leaving 2 bases unmatched. Looked up from germline, CDR1 is KGHDR and CDR2 is SFDVKD. The CDR3 is 15 amino acids. The CDR3 DNA sequence: TGTGCCACCAGTGGGGACAGGGGGCGTCAAGAGACCCAGTACTTC. It encodes CATSGDRGRQETQYF.

This clone was counted a few times. This chain joins TRBV2 and TRBJ2-2, with a possible D match to TRBD2 (7 bases). The CDR3 is 14 residues long. V lost 3 bases and J 6 bases, leaving 11 bases between the germline ends. CDR1 is SNHLY and CDR2 is FYNNEI in the germline V gene. The CDR3 nucleotides read TGTGCCAGCAGTGACCAGGGGAGGGCCGGGGAGCTGTTTTTT. The encoded protein is CASSDQGRAGELFF.

The genes are TRBV6-5 and TRBJ2-1; TRBD1 agrees at 8 bases. Germline V CDR1 and CDR2: MNHEY, SVGAGI. This CDR3 is 15 amino acids long. Unmatched junction bases numbered 3, after V lost 2 bases and J lost 3 bases. CDR3 bases: TGTGCCAGCAGTTACGAGGGACAGGTCTACAATGAGCAGTTCTTC. Translated, it gives CASSYEGQVYNEQFF.

This sequence joins TRBV6-5 and TRBJ1-2; TRBD1 might be the D (5 bases). From germline, CDR1 is MNHEY and CDR2 SVGAGI. The CDR3 totals 13 residues. V shed 7 bases and J shed 1 base, with 10 bases lying between them. Here the CDR3 reads CASKAGNNYGYTF. The CDR3 nucleotides are TGTGCCAGCAAGGCAGGGAATAACTATGGCTACACCTTC.

The chain joins TRBV3-1 (or the pseudogene TRBV3-2) to TRBJ2-7, with TRBD1 matching 11 bases. V was clipped by 4 bases and J by 6 bases; unmatched bases: 5. CDR1 LGHDT and CDR2 YNNKEL come from the germline V gene (reference sequence). This CDR3 has 14 residues. The CDR3: CASSRRTGGSEQYF. The CDR3 DNA follows: TGTGCCAGCAGCCGACGGACAGGGGGCAGCGAGCAGTACTTC.

In DNA form, the CDR3 reads TGTGCCAGCAGCTGGGGGCGGGAGACCCAGTACTTC. It translates to CASSWGRETQYF. The V gene is TRBV11-2, the J gene TRBJ2-5; D is perhaps TRBD1 (6 bases). Trimming took off 4 bases at V and 5 bases at J, with 8 bases between the two ends. This CDR3 comprises 12 residues. The germline CDR1 and CDR2 sequences are SGHAT and FQNNGV. The full variable domain, with the rest looked up from reference TRBV11-2 and TRBJ2-5, is EAGVAQSPRYKIIEKRQSVAFWCNPISGHATLYWYQQILGQGPKLLIQFQNNGVVDDSQLPKDRFSAERLKGVDSTLKIQPAKLEDSAVYLCASSWGRETQYFGPGTRLLVL.

There are a few counts of this clone. The chain has TRBV19 and TRBJ2-3, with TRBD2 matching over 10 bases. The V gene's germline CDR1 is LNHDA and CDR2 SQIVND (reference sequence). There are 15 residues in the CDR3. The junction had 4 bases not matched to a gene; V was cut back by 1 base and J by 6 bases. CDR3: CASSIGLAGVDTQYF. The CDR3 bases are TGTGCCAGTAGTATAGGGCTAGCGGGAGTCGATACGCAGTATTTT.

The chain is built from TRBV9 and TRBJ1-4, with 7 bases lining up with TRBD1. The length of the CDR3 is 15 residues. J lost 4 bases, V lost 3 bases, and 6 bases had no gene match. Germline V CDR1 and CDR2: SGDLS, YYNGEE. The CDR3: CASSAGTVSNEKLFF. CDR3 DNA: TGTGCCAGCAGCGCGGGGACAGTAAGTAATGAAAAACTGTTTTTT.

The chain uses TRBV10-2 and TRBJ2-3, with D uncertain. CDR3 size: 13 residues. Looked up from germline, CDR1 is WSHSY and CDR2 is SAAADI. V was clipped by 6 bases and J by 2 bases, with 9 bases between them. The CDR3 coding sequence is TGCGCCAGCAGGCCGGGCTTCACAGATACGCAGTATTTT. Encoded protein: CASRPGFTDTQYF.

The chain recombines TRBV2 with TRBJ1-4; TRBD1 matches at 7 bases. V shed 8 bases, J shed 0 bases, and the junction held 9 bases outside the gene matches. This CDR3 has 16 residues. CDR1 is SNHLY, CDR2 FYNNEI, per germline. In nucleotides, the CDR3 is TGTGCCAGCTGCCGGGACAGAGGGGCAACTAATGAAAAACTGTTTTTT. Encoded protein: CASCRDRGATNEKLFF.

The chain links TRBV6-1 to TRBJ1-1; tentative D call: TRBD1 (6 bases). V shed 2 bases and J shed 7 bases, with 14 bases lying between them. Germline loops: CDR1 MNHNS, CDR2 SASEGT. This CDR3 region has 14 residues. CDR3 in DNA: TGTGCCAGCAGTGAATTCTCAGGGACAATTGAAGCTTTCTTT. Its protein is CASSEFSGTIEAFF.

CDR3 sequence reads: CASSLVGQETQYF. The CDR3 coding sequence is TGTGCCAGCAGCTTGGTTGGGCAAGAGACCCAGTACTTC. The rearrangement links TRBV5-6 to TRBJ2-5; D is unclear. The V gene's germline CDR1 is SGHDT and CDR2 YYEEEE. V was cut by 0 bases and J by 2 bases, with 5 bases left in between. There are 13 residues in the CDR3.

CDR3 protein: CASSYSLTGSSYNEQFF. In DNA form, the CDR3 reads TGTGCCAGCAGTTACTCGTTAACAGGGAGCTCCTACAATGAGCAGTTCTTC. The chain is built from TRBV6-2 or TRBV6-3 and TRBJ2-1, with a possible D match to TRBD1 (6 bases). Germline values: CDR1 MNHEY, CDR2 SVGEGT. This CDR3 has 17 residues. Trimming took off 0 bases at V and 0 bases at J, with 12 bases between the two ends.

This clone appeared a few times. The CDR3 sequence: CASSSHRGRDLQETQYF. In nucleotides, the CDR3 is TGCGCCAGCAGCTCTCATAGGGGGAGAGACCTCCAAGAGACCCAGTACTTC. This chain joins TRBV5-1 and TRBJ2-5; maybe TRBD1 (6 bases). Germline V gene data show CDR1 as SGHRS and CDR2 as YFSETQ. The CDR3 contains 17 residues. Trimming took off 3 bases at V and 1 base at J, with 19 bases between the two ends. The full variable domain, its missing parts supplied by reference TRBV5-1 and TRBJ2-5, is KAGVTQTPRYLIKTRGQQVTLSCSPISGHRSVSWYQQTPGQGLQFLFEYFSETQRNKGNFPGRFSGRQFSNSRSEMNVSTLELGDSALYLCASSSHRGRDLQETQYFGPGTRLLVL.